What follows are 17 T cell receptor beta chains derived from one specimen sequenced in a study of post-analysis software for immune sequencing data. General observations from the study: TRBV segments more frequent in patients than in controls numbered five and included TRBV5-6, TRBV5-1 and TRBV20-1.

Each TCR beta cDNA library carried unique molecular identifiers. TCRdb re-analysed the PCR reads in MiXCR, keeping a single row per CDR3 protein. Of some 260,000 distinct CDR3 sequences in the sample, about 40% were seen once. These receptors' antigens are unknown. Sequenced material: blood. These receptors came from a girl aged 10 to 17 with multiple sclerosis.

This clonotype was recorded a few times. This chain links TRBV6-5 with TRBJ2-3, with D perhaps matching TRBD2 (6 bases). Deletions cut 6 bases from V and 4 bases from J, with 20 bases between. CDR3 size: 16 residues. Germline lookup yields CDR1 MNHEY and CDR2 SVGAGI. The chain's CDR3 is CASRPTLAASADTQYF. The CDR3 region has the DNA TGTGCCAGCAGACCCACCCTGGCGGCTAGCGCAGATACGCAGTATTTT.

V and J are TRBV12-3 or TRBV12-4 and TRBJ2-1; D assignment may be TRBD1 or TRBD2 (5 bases each). The J call is uncertain, as TRBJ2-7 better fits the DNA end. The CDR3 has 15 amino acids. Here the CDR3 reads CASSFFSGRENEQYF. The CDR3 DNA follows: TGTGCCAGCAGTTTCTTCAGCGGCAGGGAAAATGAGCAGTACTTC.

This chain uses TRBV20-1 with TRBJ2-1; 12 positions agree with TRBD2. The CDR3 covers 14 residues. Trimming removed 3 bases from V and 9 bases from J; junction bases left unmatched: 6. Germline V gene sequence: CDR1 DFQATT, CDR2 SNEGSKA (reference sequence). The CDR3 region is CSARTSGREVEQFF. The CDR3 DNA reads TGCAGTGCTAGGACTAGCGGGAGAGAGGTTGAGCAGTTCTTC.

The J gene is TRBJ2-7, the V gene TRBV24-1; D ambiguous. CDR3 length equals 12 residues. Germline lookup yields CDR1 KGHDR and CDR2 SFDVKD. With 12 bases removed from V and 1 base from J, the gap between germline ends came to 12 bases. CDR3 protein: CAPAQISYEQYF. The CDR3 DNA follows: TGTGCCCCCGCACAGATTTCCTACGAGCAGTACTTC.

V usage is TRBV7-2 and J usage is TRBJ2-3, with D perhaps TRBD1 (6 bases). Germline assignment: CDR1 SGHTA and CDR2 FQGNSA. The V end lost 5 bases, the J end lost 6 bases, and 12 bases lay between the germline ends. The CDR3 has 13 amino acids. CDR3 nucleotide sequence: TGTGCCAGCAGCCCACAGGGAGTGGATACGCAGTATTTT. Protein: CASSPQGVDTQYF.

This chain joins TRBV12-3 or TRBV12-4 and TRBJ2-4; 10 bases line up with TRBD1. The J call may be faulty, since TRBJ2-7 better matches the DNA end. The CDR3 has 14 amino acids. CDR3 nucleotides: TGTGCCAGCAGCAAGGACAGGGGGTCTCACGAGCAGTACTTC. It yields the protein CASSKDRGSHEQYF.

This clonotype was recorded at least ten times. V gene TRBV28 combines with J gene TRBJ1-1; 8 bases are shared with TRBD1. The CDR3 runs to 15 residues. J was trimmed by 5 bases and V by 6 bases; bases with no gene match: 11. Germline CDR1 is MDHEN and CDR2 is SYDVKM. CDR3 protein: CASRTKGQGSTEAFF. The CDR3 nucleotides are TGTGCCAGCAGAACCAAAGGACAGGGTTCAACTGAAGCTTTCTTT.

The V gene is TRBV27, the J gene TRBJ1-5; D gene uncertain. The CDR3 is 12 residues long. Germline values: CDR1 MNHEY, CDR2 SMNVEV (reference sequence). Trimming removed 6 bases at V and 9 bases at J, with 12 bases between. CDR3 in DNA: TGTGCCAGCAGAACAGCCCCCGGGCCCCAGCATTTT. Amino acids: CASRTAPGPQHF.

This clonotype was observed many times. The chain joins TRBV20-1 to TRBJ1-2, with D possibly being TRBD1 (5 bases). The V end was cut by 6 bases, the J end by 4 bases, with 15 bases between. This CDR3 spans 13 amino acids. Germline V gene sequence: CDR1 DFQATT, CDR2 SNEGSKA (reference sequence). In nucleotides, the CDR3 is TGCAGTGCCCGTGAGGGGACCGCCTATGGCTACACCTTC. This sequence encodes CSAREGTAYGYTF.

About this clonotype: With a much larger clone just one base away, this may be a read error. The V gene is TRBV2, the J gene TRBJ2-6; a weak D match, TRBD1 (6 bases). The CDR3 is 16 residues long. Germline lookup yields CDR1 SNHLY and CDR2 FYNNEI. Here the CDR3 reads CASSEVRTAGASVLTF. CDR3 nucleotides: TGTGCCAGCAGTGAAGTTAGGACAGCAGGGGCCAGCGTCCTGACTTTC.

V and J are TRBV20-1 and TRBJ2-3; unclear D gene. The V gene's germline CDR1 is DFQATT and CDR2 SNEGSKA (reference sequence). Deletions cut 3 bases from V and 1 base from J, with 11 bases between. The CDR3 loop spans 14 amino acids. In DNA form, the CDR3 reads TGCAGTGCTAGCCTGGACGGCGGCACAGATACGCAGTATTTT. This gives the protein CSASLDGGTDTQYF.

This clonotype was seen just once. The chain has TRBV20-1 and TRBJ2-1; 11 nucleotides agree with TRBD2. There are 12 residues in the CDR3. The V segment lost 6 bases and the J segment 15 bases; nucleotides outside the gene matches: 10. Germline assignment: CDR1 DFQATT and CDR2 SNEGSKA (reference sequence). The CDR3 loop is CSAKTSGVEGFF. In DNA, the CDR3 is TGCAGTGCCAAGACTAGCGGGGTAGAGGGGTTCTTC.

Notes on this clonotype: The junction does not match germline at one end; this may be a read error. This chain uses TRBV6-1 with TRBJ2-2, with D tentatively TRBD1 (6 bases). The CDR3 runs to 18 residues. The germline V gene encodes CDR1 MNHNS and CDR2 SASEGT. The CDR3 nucleotides read TGTGCCAGCAGTGTCCTCCCTCGGACAGAGCTGACAACCGGGGAGCGGTTTTTT. Residues: CASSVLPRTELTTGERFF.

This clonotype was detected many times. The chain has TRBV12-3 or TRBV12-4 and TRBJ1-2; possible D gene TRBD1, 5 bases. This CDR3 spans 11 amino acids. The V gene lost 5 bases and the J gene lost 8 bases, with 9 bases spanning the gap. The CDR3 spells CASSLRDGYTF. CDR3 sequence (DNA): TGTGCCAGCAGTCTCAGGGACGGCTACACCTTC.

On this clonotype: It may be a read error: a sequence one base away is much more abundant. The chain links TRBV4-1 to TRBJ2-1; TRBD2 aligns across 7 bases. Unmatched junction bases numbered 5, after V lost 2 bases and J lost 4 bases. The CDR3 totals 15 residues. The germline V gene has CDR1 MGHRA and CDR2 YSYEKL. The DNA of the CDR3 is TGCGCCAGCAGCCAAACTAGCGTGGTATACAATGAGCAGTTCTTC. Translation: CASSQTSVVYNEQFF.

There are a few counts of this clonotype. The DNA for the CDR3 is TGTGCCAGCAGCCAGGACAGGCTGGGAGACCCCACTGAAGCTTTCTTT. Translated: CASSQDRLGDPTEAFF. This chain links TRBV3-1 with TRBJ1-1, with 7 bases lining up with TRBD1. The CDR3 runs 16 residues. Germline V gene lookup returns CDR1 LGHDT and CDR2 YNNKEL (reference sequence). The J segment lost 4 bases and the V segment lost 3 bases, leaving 11 bases of the junction unmatched.

The rearrangement joins TRBV9 to TRBJ1-4; D may be TRBD1 (5 bases). The CDR3 is made up of 14 amino acids. V lost 3 bases, J lost 7 bases, and 13 bases lay in between. Germline CDR1 reads SGDLS; CDR2 reads YYNGEE. CDR3 in amino acids: CASSAPDSPEKLFF. The DNA of the CDR3 is TGTGCCAGCAGCGCCCCAGACAGTCCTGAAAAACTGTTTTTT.